The 23 T cell receptor beta chains presented below share a single source sample, sequenced in a study of siplizumab effects on memory and regulatory T cells. Here immunoSEQ multiplex PCR was the method, and the copy in TCRdb shows in-frame clones only, minus some. The sample holds roughly 110,000 clones; roughly 93% are singletons and the top ten take over 0.15%. The sample taken for sequencing was non-Treg CD4+ T cells sorted from blood. The receptors were sampled from a human donor in good health.

The chain links TRBV6-6 to TRBJ2-7; 12 nucleotides agree with TRBD2. The CDR3 totals 15 residues. Looked up from germline, CDR1 is MNHNY and CDR2 is SVGAGI (reference sequence). V was clipped by 5 bases and J by 0 bases; unmatched bases: 2. The CDR3 bases are TGTGCCAGCAGTCAGACTAGCGGGAGCTCCTACGAGCAGTACTTC. This codes for CASSQTSGSSYEQYF.

The rearrangement links TRBV25-1 to TRBJ2-3; D may be TRBD2 (5 bases). The CDR3 is made up of 12 amino acids. Between the trimmed V and J ends, which lost 2 bases and 11 bases, there was a span of 11 bases. Looked up from germline, CDR1 is MGHDK and CDR2 is SYGVNS. This chain's CDR3 is CASSEVARGQYF. The DNA for the CDR3 is TGTGCCAGCAGTGAAGTTGCCCGGGGGCAGTATTTT.

The CDR3 loop reads CASSLNRQPQGETQYF. CDR3 nucleotides: TGTGCCAGCAGCTTAAACCGACAGCCCCAAGGAGAGACCCAGTACTTC. The gene calls are TRBV7-3 and TRBJ2-5; TRBD1 is a possible D gene (5 bases). V was clipped by 1 base and J by 4 bases, with 16 bases between them. Germline CDR1 and CDR2: SGHTA and FQGTGA. This CDR3 region has 16 residues.

The chain has TRBV21-1 and TRBJ1-5; the table's D gene call, TRBD1, was not cross checked with the DNA. TRBV21-1 is a known pseudogene. The CDR3 sequence is 15 residues long. The CDR3, as DNA: TGTGCCAGCAGCGCATACAGGGGATGCAATCAGCCCCAGCATTTT. The encoded protein is CASSAYRGCNQPQHF.

This sequence joins TRBV18 and TRBJ1-3, with D hard to call. CDR1 and CDR2 from the germline V gene are KGHSH and LQKENI. Trimming removed 3 bases at V and 5 bases at J, with 11 bases between. This CDR3 is 14 amino acids long. DNA for the CDR3: TGTGCCAGCTCACCGGGTAAAAGGAGAAACACCATATATTTT. Translation gives CASSPGKRRNTIYF.

V is TRBV27 and J is TRBJ2-3; D possibly corresponds to TRBD2 (5 bases). Germline V lookup: CDR1 MNHEY, CDR2 SMNVEV (reference sequence). Trimming shortened V by 4 bases and J by 0 bases, and 8 bases separated the two germline ends. This CDR3 comprises 14 residues. CDR3 DNA: TGTGCCAGCAGTTCGAGGACTAGCACAGATACGCAGTATTTT. This sequence encodes CASSSRTSTDTQYF.

The V gene is TRBV9, the J gene TRBJ2-3; 15 positions agree with TRBD2. J gave up 3 bases and V 3 bases, and 5 bases lay outside the gene matches. CDR1 is SGDLS, CDR2 YYNGEE, per germline. The CDR3 consists of 17 residues. CDR3 DNA: TGTGCCAGCAGCGCCGGGACTAGCGGGGGGCCGACAGATACGCAGTATTTT. Translation gives CASSAGTSGGPTDTQYF.

The chain recombines TRBV7-9 with TRBJ1-1; TRBD1 matches 8 bases. Germline V gene data show CDR1 as SEHNR and CDR2 as FQNEAQ (reference sequence). The CDR3 runs to 15 residues. V gave up 5 bases and J gave up 4 bases; unmatched junction bases: 9. CDR3 nucleotides: TGTGCCAGCAGCCCCTGGACAGGGCGGCTCACTGAAGCTTTCTTT. Residues: CASSPWTGRLTEAFF.

The chain couples TRBV18 to TRBJ1-2; a possible D gene is TRBD1 (6 bases). V gave up 0 bases and J gave up 8 bases, with 10 bases separating them. CDR3 length equals 13 residues. CDR1 is KGHSH and CDR2 is LQKENI in the germline V gene. CDR3 in DNA: TGTGCCAGCTCACCACCCCAGGGGCTCGGCTACACCTTC. It specifies CASSPPQGLGYTF. The full variable domain, its missing parts supplied by reference TRBV18 and TRBJ1-2, is NAGVMQNPRHLVRRRGQEARLRCSPMKGHSHVYWYRQLPEEGLKFMVYLQKENIIDESGMPKERFSAEFPKEGPSILRIQQVVRGDSAAYFCASSPPQGLGYTFGSGTRLTVV.

The chain couples TRBV6-5 to TRBJ1-2; D gene ambiguous. The CDR3 runs 10 residues. V was trimmed by 6 bases and J by 8 bases, leaving 7 bases between them. The germline CDR1 and CDR2 sequences are MNHEY and SVGAGI. The CDR3 region is CASSPLGYTF. As DNA, the CDR3 is TGTGCCAGCAGCCCGTTAGGCTACACCTTC.

This chain joins TRBV6-5 and TRBJ1-1, with unresolved D. Trimming cost V 2 bases and J 0 bases, with 7 bases left between them. The CDR3 contains 14 residues. Germline V gene data show CDR1 as MNHEY and CDR2 as SVGAGI. CDR3 nucleotide sequence: TGTGCCAGCAGTTACGCGCGTATGAACACTGAAGCTTTCTTT. It encodes CASSYARMNTEAFF.

The chain uses TRBV7-3 and TRBJ2-2; maybe TRBD2 (5 bases). This CDR3 is built from 13 residues. Germline assignment: CDR1 SGHTA and CDR2 FQGTGA. V lost 5 bases and J 5 bases, leaving 9 bases between the germline ends. The CDR3 sequence: CASSPRTTGELFF. CDR3 nucleotides: TGTGCCAGCAGCCCCCGGACTACCGGGGAGCTGTTTTTT.

About this clone itself: The same CDR3 is also encoded by other DNA sequences in this sample. The genes are TRBV9 and TRBJ1-6; D ambiguous. Trimming cost V 0 bases and J 7 bases, with 5 bases left between them. CDR3 length: 13 amino acids. Germline-derived CDR1 and CDR2 are SGDLS and YYNGEE. CDR3 in amino acids: CASSVGPNSPLHF. The CDR3 DNA follows: TGTGCCAGCAGCGTAGGGCCAAATTCACCCCTCCACTTT.

The V gene is TRBV7-2, the J gene TRBJ1-2; a weak D match, TRBD1 (5 bases). The germline V gene encodes CDR1 SGHTA and CDR2 FQGNSA. With 5 bases removed from V and 1 base from J, the gap between germline ends came to 17 bases. The CDR3 loop spans 16 amino acids. The CDR3 reads CASSPLSGTNNYGYTF. As DNA, the CDR3 is TGTGCCAGCAGCCCGCTGTCCGGGACGAATAACTATGGCTACACCTTC.

The chain uses TRBV6-1 and TRBJ1-3; tentative D call: TRBD1 (5 bases). CDR3 size: 16 residues. The germline gives CDR1 MNHNS, CDR2 SASEGT. V lost 4 bases, J lost 1 base, and 14 bases lay in between. In DNA form, the CDR3 reads TGTGCCAGCAGTGTCGGGGGTCATGGTTCTGGAAACACCATATATTTT. Translating gives CASSVGGHGSGNTIYF.

This clone was observed once. This sequence joins TRBV5-6 and TRBJ2-6, with D tentatively TRBD2 (7 bases). The CDR3 is made up of 16 amino acids. Germline lookup yields CDR1 SGHDT and CDR2 YYEEEE. V lost 4 bases and J lost 8, with 19 bases in between. The CDR3 here is CASSPGTGGKTNVLTF. CDR3 DNA sequence: TGTGCCAGCAGCCCCGGAACGGGGGGCAAGACCAACGTCCTGACTTTC. Full variable domain (rest looked up from reference TRBV5-6 and TRBJ2-6): DAGVTQSPTHLIKTRGQQVTLRCSPKSGHDTVSWYQQALGQGPQFIFQYYEEEERQRGNFPDRFSGHQFPNYSSELNVNALLLGDSALYLCASSPGTGGKTNVLTFGAGSRLTVL.

The rearrangement uses TRBV7-9 and TRBJ2-2; maybe TRBD1 (6 bases). The CDR3 extends over 15 amino acids. From germline, CDR1 is SEHNR and CDR2 FQNEAQ (reference sequence). V lost 1 base and J 4 bases, leaving 10 bases between the germline ends. This CDR3 reads CASSLGGPATGELFF. In nucleotides, the CDR3 is TGTGCCAGCAGCTTAGGGGGGCCTGCCACCGGGGAGCTGTTTTTT.

This clone was recorded once. The chain has TRBV11-2 and TRBJ2-5, with D possibly being TRBD2 (6 bases). The CDR3 consists of 15 residues. V gave up 5 bases and J gave up 4 bases, with 17 bases separating them. Germline lookup yields CDR1 SGHAT and CDR2 FQNNGV. CDR3 sequence: CASSVELAAPETQYF. The CDR3 DNA reads TGTGCCAGCAGCGTTGAATTAGCGGCGCCAGAGACCCAGTACTTC.

The CDR3 loop is CASSLDLAGGPADTQYF. CDR3 in DNA: TGTGCCAGCAGCTTAGATCTAGCGGGGGGGCCAGCAGATACGCAGTATTTT. The chain joins TRBV11-2 to TRBJ2-3, with 12 bases that match TRBD2. The junction had 5 bases not matched to a gene; V was cut back by 0 bases and J by 4 bases. CDR3 size: 17 residues. Germline lookup yields CDR1 SGHAT and CDR2 FQNNGV. Based on the CDR3 plus reference TRBV11-2 and TRBJ2-3, the full variable domain is EAGVAQSPRYKIIEKRQSVAFWCNPISGHATLYWYQQILGQGPKLLIQFQNNGVVDDSQLPKDRFSAERLKGVDSTLKIQPAKLEDSAVYLCASSLDLAGGPADTQYFGPGTRLTVL.

The V call is TRBV18, the J call TRBJ2-1; the match to TRBD2 covers 10 bases. Germline values: CDR1 KGHSH, CDR2 LQKENI. J was trimmed by 10 bases and V by 0 bases; bases with no gene match: 9. This CDR3 region has 16 residues. The CDR3 DNA follows: TGTGCCAGCTCACCACCCGCTAGCGGGGGACAGGAGGAGCAGTTCTTC. Its translation is CASSPPASGGQEEQFF. The whole variable domain, remainder taken from reference TRBV18 and TRBJ2-1, is NAGVMQNPRHLVRRRGQEARLRCSPMKGHSHVYWYRQLPEEGLKFMVYLQKENIIDESGMPKERFSAEFPKEGPSILRIQQVVRGDSAAYFCASSPPASGGQEEQFFGPGTRLTVL.

This clone has more than one count but fewer than ten. This chain joins TRBV6-4 and TRBJ1-1; D remains unclear. The V end lost 3 bases, the J end lost 1 base, and 6 bases lay between the germline ends. Germline V gene sequence: CDR1 MRHNA, CDR2 SNTAGT. This CDR3 is built from 13 residues. As DNA, the CDR3 is TGTGCCAGCAGTGAGACCCGGAACACTGAAGCTTTCTTT. This codes for CASSETRNTEAFF.

The rearrangement uses TRBV28 and TRBJ2-3; a weak D match, TRBD1 (5 bases). V shed 0 bases and J shed 1 base, with 8 bases lying between them. CDR3 length: 15 residues. The germline CDR1 and CDR2 sequences are MDHEN and SYDVKM. The CDR3 DNA reads TGTGCCAGCAGTTTATGGGGGCGAGGCACAGATACGCAGTATTTT. This translates into CASSLWGRGTDTQYF.

The rearrangement links TRBV5-1 to TRBJ2-1, with 11 bases identical to TRBD1. In germline, CDR1 is SGHRS, CDR2 YFSETQ. CDR3 length: 15 residues. Trimming removed 7 bases from V and 6 bases from J; junction bases left unmatched: 9. The chain's CDR3 is CASQYGGTGGNEQFF. The CDR3 DNA is TGCGCCAGCCAATACGGCGGGACAGGGGGCAATGAGCAGTTCTTC.